This T cell receptor (beta chain) was captured in a study of blood T cell repertoires in COVID-19. TCRdb's copy holds only in-frame clones and misses some; the assay was immunoSEQ multiplex PCR. The repertoire has 160,000 or so clones, approximately 87% of them found once; the top ten carry around 4%. The clonotype was recovered from a woman aged 70 to 79 with acute or convalescent COVID-19. The source material was peripheral blood.

CDR3 sequence: CASSPDSRVYEQYF. The CDR3 DNA sequence: TGTGCCAGCAGCCCAGATTCCAGGGTATACGAGCAGTACTTC. The chain couples TRBV7-8 to TRBJ2-7; D may be TRBD1 (5 bases). Germline assignment: CDR1 SGHVS and CDR2 FQNEAQ. The CDR3 length is 14 residues. V lost 5 bases and J lost 4, with 15 bases in between. Full variable domain (remainder filled in from reference TRBV7-8 and TRBJ2-7): GAGVSQSPRYKVAKRGQDVALRCDPISGHVSLFWYQQALGQGPEFLTYFQNEAQLDKSGLPSDRFFAERPEGSVSTLKIQRTQQEDSAVYLCASSPDSRVYEQYFGPGTRLTVT.